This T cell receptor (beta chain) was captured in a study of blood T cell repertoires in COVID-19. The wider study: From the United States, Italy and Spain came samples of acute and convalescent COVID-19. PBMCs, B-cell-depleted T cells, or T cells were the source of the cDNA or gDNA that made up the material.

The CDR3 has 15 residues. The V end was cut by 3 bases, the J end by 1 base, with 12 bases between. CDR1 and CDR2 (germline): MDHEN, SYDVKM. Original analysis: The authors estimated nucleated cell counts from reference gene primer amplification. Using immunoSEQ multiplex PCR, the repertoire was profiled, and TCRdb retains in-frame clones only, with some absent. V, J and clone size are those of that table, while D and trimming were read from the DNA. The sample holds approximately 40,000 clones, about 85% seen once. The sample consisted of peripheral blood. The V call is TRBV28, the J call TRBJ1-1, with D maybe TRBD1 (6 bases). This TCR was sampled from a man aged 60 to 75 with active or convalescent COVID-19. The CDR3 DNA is TGTGCCAGCAGTTTGAACAGGGAACGGAACACTGAAGCTTTCTTT. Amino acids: CASSLNRERNTEAFF.